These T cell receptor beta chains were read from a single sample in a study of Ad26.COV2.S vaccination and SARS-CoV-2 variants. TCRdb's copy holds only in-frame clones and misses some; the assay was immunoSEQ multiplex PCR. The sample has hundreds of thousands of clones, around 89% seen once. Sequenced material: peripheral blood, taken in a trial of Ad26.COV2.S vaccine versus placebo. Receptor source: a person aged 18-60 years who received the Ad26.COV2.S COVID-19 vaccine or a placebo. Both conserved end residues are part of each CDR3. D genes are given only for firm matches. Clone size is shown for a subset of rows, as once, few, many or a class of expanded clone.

cdr3_aa: CASSVGAGNNSPLHF
cdr3_nt: TGTGCCAGCAGCGTAGGGGCAGGAAATAATTCACCCCTCCACTTT
clone_size: NA
d_call: NA
j_call: TRBJ1-6
v_call: TRBV9

cdr3_aa: CAWIGRAATEAFF
cdr3_nt: TGTGCCTGGATAGGGAGGGCAGCCACTGAAGCTTTCTTT
clone_size: NA
d_call: NA
j_call: TRBJ1-1
v_call: TRBV30

cdr3_aa: CASGTGTGNQPQHF
cdr3_nt: TGTGCCTCAGGGACAGGTACTGGCAATCAGCCCCAGCATTTT
clone_size: NA
d_call: TRBD1
j_call: TRBJ1-5
v_call: TRBV6-5

cdr3_aa: CASSPRETQYF
cdr3_nt: TGTGCCAGCAGCCCCCGGGAAACGCAGTATTTT
clone_size: NA
d_call: NA
j_call: TRBJ2-3
v_call: TRBV12-3/TRBV12-4

cdr3_aa: CASSRSTGQYEQYF
cdr3_nt: TGTGCCAGCAGCAGATCCACTGGCCAGTACGAGCAGTACTTC
clone_size: few
d_call: NA
j_call: TRBJ2-7
v_call: TRBV11-3

cdr3_aa: CATSDPGTGGTGELFF
cdr3_nt: TGTGCCACCAGTGACCCTGGGACAGGGGGCACGGGGGAGCTGTTTTTT
clone_size: NA
d_call: TRBD1
j_call: TRBJ2-2
v_call: TRBV24-1

cdr3_aa: CASRTGTGELFF
cdr3_nt: TGTGCCAGCAGAACCGGGACCGGGGAGCTGTTTTTT
clone_size: NA
d_call: NA
j_call: TRBJ2-2
v_call: TRBV12-3/TRBV12-4

cdr3_aa: CASSVAGRSSGNTIYF
cdr3_nt: TGTGCCAGCAGCGTAGCTGGCAGATCCTCTGGAAACACCATATATTTT
clone_size: many
d_call: NA
j_call: TRBJ1-3
v_call: TRBV9

cdr3_aa: CASSQALAGGYEQYF
cdr3_nt: TGTGCCAGCAGCCAAGCACTAGCGGGAGGCTACGAGCAGTACTTC
clone_size: NA
d_call: TRBD2
j_call: TRBJ2-7
v_call: TRBV3-1/TRBV3-2

cdr3_aa: CASRTSGGRTDTQYF
cdr3_nt: TGTGCCAGCCGTACTAGCGGGGGGCGCACAGATACGCAGTATTTT
clone_size: NA
d_call: TRBD2
j_call: TRBJ2-3
v_call: TRBV7-9

cdr3_aa: CASSNWIRLPNTEAFF
cdr3_nt: TGTGCCAGCAGTAACTGGATTCGCCTGCCGAACACTGAAGCTTTCTTT
clone_size: NA
d_call: NA
j_call: TRBJ1-1
v_call: TRBV6-2/TRBV6-3

cdr3_aa: CASSEQGSSSTEAFF
cdr3_nt: TGTGCCAGCAGTGAACAGGGGAGTTCGAGCACTGAAGCTTTCTTT
clone_size: NA
d_call: NA
j_call: TRBJ1-1
v_call: TRBV2